This is a list of T cell receptor beta chains from one sample in a study of T-cell reconstitution after alpha-beta-depleted transplantation in children. Each CDR3 protein is one row after TCRdb ran MiXCR on the PCR reads. The data hold around 250,000 distinct CDR3 sequences, with more than 9% observed a single time. Here the sequenced sample was PBMCs from the stem cell graft donor, taken from the stem cell graft. These receptors originate from a human donor who donated a stem cell graft to a child with SCID. CDR3s include the opening cysteine and the closing phenylalanine or tryptophan. Fields, in order: V gene, J gene, D gene, clone size, CDR3 DNA, CDR3 protein. The D gene is left open where the match is weak. Some rows mark clone size as missing; the rest say once, few, many or name a class of expanded clone.

TRBV5-8	TRBJ1-6	.	few	TGTGCCAGCAGCCTTCGAGGGCAGAGCTCCTATAATTCACCCCTCCACTTT	CASSLRGQSSYNSPLHF
TRBV12-3/TRBV12-4	TRBJ2-3	.	many	TGTGCCAGCAGTTCCTATGGGGGTCCGGGAGATACGCAGTATTTT	CASSSYGGPGDTQYF
TRBV6-1	TRBJ2-7	TRBD2	few	TGTGCCAGCAGGGTCTATAGCGGGGAGCTTTACGAGCAGTACTTC	CASRVYSGELYEQYF
TRBV14	TRBJ1-1	.	few	TGTGCCAGCAGCCAATGTGGGCGCGACACTGAAGCTTTCTTT	CASSQCGRDTEAFF
TRBV20-1	TRBJ2-7	.	few	TGCAGTGCTAGGGGGCCCGACTACGAGCAGTACTTC	CSARGPDYEQYF
TRBV29-1	TRBJ1-2	TRBD1	.	TGCAGCGCGGGGGAAGCCGGGACAGGGAAGAACTATGGCTACACCTTC	CSAGEAGTGKNYGYTF
TRBV20-1	TRBJ2-3	TRBD2	few	TGCAGTGCGACCTCTGTAGCGGGGGGGCCAGATACGCAGTATTTT	CSATSVAGGPDTQYF
TRBV20-1	TRBJ1-6	.	many	TGCAGTGCTAGAGGCCCAGAAGTTAATTCACCCCTCCACTTT	CSARGPEVNSPLHF
TRBV7-3	TRBJ2-1	TRBD1	.	TGTGCCAGCAGCTTAATCCCGACAGGGACAGGCAATGAGCAGTTCTTC	CASSLIPTGTGNEQFF
TRBV12-3/TRBV12-4	TRBJ1-6	TRBD1	few	TGTGCCAGCAGTCGCACAGGGGAGGCTAATTCACCCCTCCACTTT	CASSRTGEANSPLHF
TRBV11-2	TRBJ1-1	.	.	TGTGCCAGCAGCCCCGGGCCCACGAGACAGTACACTGAAGCTTTCTTT	CASSPGPTRQYTEAFF
TRBV5-4	TRBJ1-5	.	few	TGTGCCAGCAGCGTTTATAACCAGCCCCAGCATTTT	CASSVYNQPQHF
TRBV7-3	TRBJ2-7	TRBD1	few	TGTGCCAGCAGCTTAACCTACAGGGGGGATGTGAGTGGGCACGAGCAGTACTTC	CASSLTYRGDVSGHEQYF
TRBV5-1	TRBJ1-5	.	few	TGCGCCAGCAGCTTGGAGGGACAAAGCAATCAGCCCCAGCATTTT	CASSLEGQSNQPQHF
TRBV20-1	TRBJ2-1	TRBD2	few	TGCAGTGCTAGGGGGCCTAGCGGGGGGTACAATGAGCAGTTCTTC	CSARGPSGGYNEQFF
TRBV12-3/TRBV12-4	TRBJ2-2	.	many	TGTGCCAGCAGTCCTGCTGACGAGGGGGTTAACACCGGGGAGCTGTTTTTT	CASSPADEGVNTGELFF
TRBV20-1	TRBJ2-3	.	few	TGCAGTGCTAGAGATGGCAGATCGACTCGCACAGATACGCAGTATTTT	CSARDGRSTRTDTQYF
TRBV9	TRBJ1-2	TRBD1	few	TGTGCCAGCAGCGCCCCCGGGACAGGAAACTATGGCTACACCTTC	CASSAPGTGNYGYTF
TRBV20-1	TRBJ2-7	TRBD1	few	TGCAGTGCCATGGGGATTGACAGGGGGCGTTACGAGCAGTACTTC	CSAMGIDRGRYEQYF
TRBV20-1	TRBJ1-2	.	.	TGCAGTGCTAGAGAGTCTGGAAATATCTATGGCTACACCTTC	CSARESGNIYGYTF
TRBV9	TRBJ1-2	TRBD1	few	TGTGCCAGCAGAGGGACAGGGGATATAGGCTACACCTTC	CASRGTGDIGYTF
TRBV5-1	TRBJ2-2	.	few	TGCGCCAGCAGCTTGGGGGACTTCAACACCGGGGAGCTGTTTTTT	CASSLGDFNTGELFF
TRBV20-1	TRBJ2-1	TRBD2	.	TGCAGTGCTCTCCCGGGGGGGCCCATTGGTGAGCAGTTCTTC	CSALPGGPIGEQFF
TRBV19	TRBJ2-2	.	many	TGTGCCAGTAGTAGCGACAGGAACACCGGGGAGCTGTTTTTT	CASSSDRNTGELFF
TRBV20-1	TRBJ2-2	.	few	TGCAGTGCTAGAAGCGGAATTGGCACCGGGGAGCTGTTTTTT	CSARSGIGTGELFF
TRBV18	TRBJ1-1	TRBD1	many	TGTGCCAGCTCACCAGCCGGGACAGAGAACACTGAAGCTTTCTTT	CASSPAGTENTEAFF
TRBV20-1	TRBJ2-7	.	few	TGCAGTGCTGGGAGGCCTTTGAGCTCCTACGAGCAGTACTTC	CSAGRPLSSYEQYF
TRBV19	TRBJ1-3	.	.	TGTGCCAGTAGAATCCAGGGTGATGGAAACACCATATATTTT	CASRIQGDGNTIYF
TRBV12-3/TRBV12-4	TRBJ2-1	.	.	TGTGCCAGCAGTTTACAAGCCCCGGTATGGGGGAGCTCCTACAATGAGCAGTTCTTC	CASSLQAPVWGSSYNEQFF
TRBV7-3	TRBJ2-2	.	few	TGTGCCAGCAGCGAGGCGACGGCCGGGGAGCTGTTTTTT	CASSEATAGELFF
TRBV10-3	TRBJ1-5	.	many	TGTGCCATCAGTGCTGTGGAACAGCCCCAGCATTTT	CAISAVEQPQHF
TRBV5-1	TRBJ1-2	.	.	TGCGCCAGCAGCTTGGAGTCTGCTGACCCATACTATGGCTACACCTTC	CASSLESADPYYGYTF
TRBV5-1	TRBJ2-7	.	.	TGCGCCAGCAGCGCGGACACCGTCTCCTACGAGCAGTACTTC	CASSADTVSYEQYF
TRBV5-5	TRBJ1-6	TRBD1	few	TGTGCCAGCAGCCCAGGGGGACAGGGGCCTAATTCACCCCTCCACTTT	CASSPGGQGPNSPLHF
TRBV7-9	TRBJ2-7	.	.	TGTGCCAGCTCCCCCAGGGGGGGATTCTCCGAGCAGTACTTC	CASSPRGGFSEQYF
TRBV10-2	TRBJ2-4	TRBD2	.	TGCGCCAGCGGGACTAGCAAAAACATTCAGTACTTC	CASGTSKNIQYF
TRBV12-3/TRBV12-4	TRBJ2-1	TRBD1	.	TGTGCCAGCAGTTTAGGGGCGGGGCCCGGGACAGGGCAGTTCTTC	CASSLGAGPGTGQFF
TRBV5-1	TRBJ1-4	.	many	TGCGCCAGCAGCTTGACAGAATCGAATGAAAAACTGTTTTTT	CASSLTESNEKLFF
TRBV18	TRBJ2-7	.	.	TGTGCCAGCTCACCCGGACTGACCGACGAGCAGTACTTC	CASSPGLTDEQYF
TRBV4-2	TRBJ1-6	TRBD1	.	TGTGCCAGCAGCGAGAGAGGGACAGGGGGGGTCGGTAGTAATTCACCCCTCCACTTT	CASSERGTGGVGSNSPLHF
TRBV20-1	TRBJ1-1	.	few	TGCAGTGCTAGGGTGGGGGCGCTGGTTACTGAAGCTTTCTTT	CSARVGALVTEAFF
TRBV2	TRBJ2-7	TRBD1	few	TGTGCCAGCAGTGGGGACAGCGAGAGCTCCTACGAGCAGTACTTC	CASSGDSESSYEQYF
TRBV4-1	TRBJ2-5	.	few	TGCGCCAGCAGCCAGTGGCAGTTGGTTGAGACCCAGTACTTC	CASSQWQLVETQYF
TRBV6-1	TRBJ2-7	TRBD1	.	TGTGCCAGCATGAGGACAGGCGGTTCCTACGAGCAGTACTTC	CASMRTGGSYEQYF
TRBV10-3	TRBJ1-4	TRBD1	few	TGTGCCATCAGATCGGGACAGGGCGGTGAAAAACTGTTTTTT	CAIRSGQGGEKLFF
TRBV10-3	TRBJ1-1	TRBD1	many	TGTGCCACAGGACAGGGGGCGAGGGATGCTGAAGCTTTCTTT	CATGQGARDAEAFF
TRBV12-3/TRBV12-4	TRBJ2-1	TRBD1	few	TGTGCCAGCAGTTCGACAGGGGGCGTGTGGAATGAGCAGTTCTTC	CASSSTGGVWNEQFF
TRBV9	TRBJ2-1	.	once	TGTGCCAGCAGCGTAAACGGGGTGGCCTACAATGAGCAGTTCTTC	CASSVNGVAYNEQFF
TRBV29-1	TRBJ1-2	.	.	TGCAGCGTTAGTAGGCAGGGCGATGGCTACACCTTC	CSVSRQGDGYTF
TRBV5-1	TRBJ2-7	TRBD2	few	TGCGCCAGCAGCTTGGTTGTGACTAGCTTGTCCTACGAGCAGTACTTC	CASSLVVTSLSYEQYF
TRBV5-4	TRBJ1-1	.	.	TGTGCCAGCAGCTTGTTGGGGGCGAACACTGAAGCTTTCTTT	CASSLLGANTEAFF
TRBV29-1	TRBJ2-2	TRBD1	.	TGCAGCGCCACAGGGGGTAGGGGCGGGGAGCTGTTTTTT	CSATGGRGGELFF
TRBV20-1	TRBJ2-7	.	many	TGCAGTGCTAGCGATCAGGGATACGACGAGCAGTACTTC	CSASDQGYDEQYF
TRBV5-6	TRBJ2-3	.	few	TGTGCCAGCAGCCCCGGGCTAGGGGCAGATACGCAGTATTTT	CASSPGLGADTQYF
TRBV29-1	TRBJ2-7	TRBD1	many	TGCAGCGTTGCCCGGGACAGGGCCTACGAGCAGTACTTC	CSVARDRAYEQYF